This T cell receptor beta chain was identified in a study of T-cell reconstitution after alpha-beta-depleted transplantation in children. This clonotype was counted many times. Unique molecular identifiers were used to barcode this TCRbeta library. TCRdb re-called the PCR reads with MiXCR, one entry per CDR3 protein. This sample has over 85,000 distinct CDR3 sequences, with over 9% found just once. This CDR3 has 14 amino acids. CDR1 is SGHRS, CDR2 YFSETQ, per germline. Trimming left V 3 bases short and J 5 bases short, with 9 bases between. The chain has TRBV5-1 and TRBJ1-6; D gene unclear. Sample: PBMCs from the stem cell graft donor, taken from the stem cell graft. This TCR was sampled from a human donor who donated a stem cell graft to a child with acute lymphoblastic leukemia. CDR3 sequence reads: CASSSRGHNSPLHF. Here the CDR3 DNA reads TGCGCCAGCAGCTCGCGGGGTCATAATTCACCCCTCCACTTT.